The 7 T cell receptor beta chains below were found in one sample sequenced in a study of cytomegalovirus exposure and HLA in healthy donors. This PCR relied on a set of 60 Vbeta primers and 13 Jbeta primers. Only in-frame clones appear in the TCRdb table, and some are missing; sequencing was by immunoSEQ multiplex PCR. Of about 98,000 clones in the sample, about 85% were seen once. Sample: PBMCs. The receptors derive from a female donor in good health and CMV-seropositive.

This chain links TRBV5-1 with TRBJ2-2; 12 nucleotides agree with TRBD2. The CDR3 totals 17 residues. V gave up 0 bases and J gave up 7 bases; unmatched junction bases: 7. Germline values: CDR1 SGHRS, CDR2 YFSETQ. CDR3 residues: CASSLGLAGADVGELFF. DNA of the CDR3: TGCGCCAGCAGCTTGGGACTAGCGGGGGCCGACGTCGGGGAGCTGTTTTTT. Full variable domain (rest looked up from reference TRBV5-1 and TRBJ2-2): KAGVTQTPRYLIKTRGQQVTLSCSPISGHRSVSWYQQTPGQGLQFLFEYFSETQRNKGNFPGRFSGRQFSNSRSEMNVSTLELGDSALYLCASSLGLAGADVGELFFGEGSRLTVL.

This chain links TRBV18 with TRBJ1-2, with D possibly TRBD1 on 6 matching bases. The CDR3 covers 15 residues. Germline CDR1 is KGHSH and CDR2 is LQKENI. The V end lost 6 bases, the J end lost 3 bases, and 17 bases lay between the germline ends. The CDR3 spells CASSPVGAADYGYTF. CDR3 sequence (DNA): TGTGCCAGCTCCCCCGTGGGGGCCGCGGACTATGGCTACACCTTC. Variable domain in full (rest from reference TRBV18 and TRBJ1-2): NAGVMQNPRHLVRRRGQEARLRCSPMKGHSHVYWYRQLPEEGLKFMVYLQKENIIDESGMPKERFSAEFPKEGPSILRIQQVVRGDSAAYFCASSPVGAADYGYTFGSGTRLTVV.

This CDR3 is CASSFDRSNEKLFF. The CDR3 nucleotides are TGCGCCAGCAGCTTCGACAGGTCTAATGAAAAACTGTTTTTT. The rearrangement links TRBV5-1 to TRBJ1-4, with D possibly matching TRBD1 (6 bases). Trimming took off 2 bases at V and 3 bases at J, with 8 bases between the two ends. This CDR3 has 14 amino acids. Per germline, CDR1 SGHRS and CDR2 YFSETQ.

This chain connects TRBV5-4 to TRBJ1-2, with 7 bases fitting TRBD1. Per germline, CDR1 SGHNT and CDR2 YYREEE (reference sequence). V lost 3 bases to trimming and J lost 0 bases; unmatched junction nucleotides: 8. The CDR3 has 16 residues. The CDR3 DNA sequence: TGTGCCAGCAGCTCGGGACAGAATTTAGCTAACTATGGCTACACCTTC. It specifies CASSSGQNLANYGYTF.

This chain uses TRBV10-3 with TRBJ1-5; D might be TRBD1 (6 bases). This CDR3 has 15 amino acids. Germline-derived CDR1 and CDR2 are ENHRY and SYGVKD. V lost 2 bases to trimming and J lost 2 bases, with 10 bases between them. CDR3 in amino acids: CAISEGAGGNQPQHF. The CDR3 region has the DNA TGTGCCATCAGTGAGGGTGCAGGGGGCAATCAGCCCCAGCATTTT.

The chain has TRBV13 and TRBJ2-5, with TRBD2 matching 7 bases. This CDR3 spans 15 amino acids. Germline V gives CDR1 PRHDT, CDR2 FYEKMQ (reference sequence). Germline trimming cut 0 bases from V and 4 bases from J; bases unmatched to any gene: 5. The CDR3 here is CASSLGVPGGETQYF. CDR3 in DNA: TGTGCCAGCAGCTTAGGGGTTCCGGGAGGAGAGACCCAGTACTTC. The variable domain in full, with the rest retrieved from reference TRBV13 and TRBJ2-5, is AAGVIQSPRHLIKEKRETATLKCYPIPRHDTVYWYQQGPGQDPQFLISFYEKMQSDKGSIPDRFSAQQFSDYHSELNMSSLELGDSALYFCASSLGVPGGETQYFGPGTRLLVL.

With respect to this clone: A junction boundary mismatches the germline segment, possibly from a read error. In nucleotides, the CDR3 is TGTTCCAGCAGCTTTCCCTTCCATTCTACGGGACAGGATGCCTATGGCTACACCTTC. Translation gives CSSSFPFHSTGQDAYGYTF. V usage is TRBV7-9 and J usage is TRBJ1-2; 8 positions agree with TRBD1. CDR1 SEHNR and CDR2 FQNEAQ come from the germline V gene (reference sequence). This CDR3 spans 19 amino acids.